Listed here is a single T cell receptor (beta chain). These data belong to a study of blood T cell repertoires in COVID-19. Study as a whole: Specimens from acute and convalescent COVID-19 originated in the United States, Italy and Spain. T cells, B-cell-depleted T cells, or PBMCs supplied cDNA or gDNA.

Profiling relied on immunoSEQ multiplex PCR, and the TCRdb table lists in-frame clones only, not all of them. The sample yields more than 300,000 clones, approximately 90% seen once. Germline V gene lookup returns CDR1 LNHNV and CDR2 YYDKDF (reference sequence). The CDR3 is 16 amino acids. The J segment lost 6 bases and the V segment lost 6 bases, leaving 12 bases of the junction unmatched. Those who participated ranged in age from roughly 18 to 89 years and resided in about two dozen US areas. Allocation to cohorts depended on clinical history reported by the participants. The source of this sequence is a woman aged 18-29 years who had recovered from COVID-19. V usage is TRBV15 and J usage is TRBJ2-1, with 9 bases that match TRBD2. The sample comprised PBMCs or T cells enriched from blood (not recorded which). The CDR3 sequence: CATSRPPSGGINEQFF. The CDR3 region has the DNA TGTGCCACCAGTCGTCCTCCGAGCGGGGGGATCAATGAGCAGTTCTTC.